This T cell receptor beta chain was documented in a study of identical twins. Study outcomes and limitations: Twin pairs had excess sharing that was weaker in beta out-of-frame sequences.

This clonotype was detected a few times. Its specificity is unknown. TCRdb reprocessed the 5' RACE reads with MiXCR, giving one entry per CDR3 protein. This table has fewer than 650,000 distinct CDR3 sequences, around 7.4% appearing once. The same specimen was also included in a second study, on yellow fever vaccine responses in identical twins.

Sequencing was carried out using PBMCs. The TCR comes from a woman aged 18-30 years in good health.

CDR3 sequence: CSARDTLTGGPPDTQYF. DNA of the CDR3: TGCAGTGCTAGAGATACGTTGACGGGGGGGCCTCCAGATACGCAGTATTTT. This sequence joins TRBV20-1 and TRBJ2-3, with TRBD2 matching over 8 bases. V dropped 0 bases and J dropped 4; count of bases not matched to a gene: 12. The CDR3 has 17 residues. Looked up from germline, CDR1 is DFQATT and CDR2 is SNEGSKA (reference sequence).